This T cell receptor beta chain stems from a study of blood T cell repertoires in COVID-19 (dated by TCRdb to 2018 to 2020). Regarding the complete study: Collaborator samples came from the United States, Italy and Spain and covered acute and convalescent phases of COVID-19. Deeply sampled blood TCRbeta repertoires from subjects exposed to, actively infected with, or recovered from COVID-19 were included in the dataset. A de-identified subject ID, COVID-19 status, age in years and sex were almost always included in the sample metadata. The prospective study material was composed of cDNA or gDNA derived from T cells, B-cell-depleted T cells, or PBMCs. HLA class I and class II types, where available, came from metadata supplied by the sample provider rather than from assay-based typing. A freely available public database, intended as a resource for researchers studying the immune response to SARS-CoV-2, is where the repertoires were released. Samples came from the ongoing ImmuneRACE study (first 160 participants) plus 1,254 subjects from 6 global collaborators.

TCRbeta CDR3 regions were amplified from genomic DNA by means of the immunoSEQ Assay, a bias-controlled multiplex PCR. Turning to the authors' computational methods: The number of nucleated cells in each sample was estimated from the amplification of reference gene primers within the assay. To quantify the absolute abundance of each unique TCRbeta CDR3 rearrangement, sequence reads were collapsed and filtered. For each sample, productive Simpson clonality was calculated as the square root of Simpson's diversity index over productive rearrangements. TCRdb's version of the immuneACCESS table is confined to in-frame rearrangements and falls short of the full clone set. An unresolved V gene accounts for under half of the shortfall where checked; the remainder is of unknown origin. The V and J calls and the clone size are those of that table, but D and trimming were determined from the DNA. This sample has about 260,000 clones in its table, and about 88% of those were observed once. Over 4% of the sample goes to the ten largest clones.

One collaborating source in Seattle enrolled patients during active infection and followed them longitudinally through the course of disease. Collaborating institutions collected whole blood in K2EDTA tubes following their own protocols. For TCRbeta analysis, collaborator samples were shipped as frozen whole blood, as isolated PBMCs, or as DNA extracted from either sample type. Its CDR3 holds 15 amino acids, cysteine through phenylalanine. Only the CDR3 part of the read is kept: 45 bases, read in frame from the first base. V was cut back by 5 bases and J by 6 bases, leaving a gap of 17 bases between them. Based on the germline V gene, the CDR1 and CDR2 sequences are MDHEN and SYDVKM. Worth noting for this clone: The antigen this receptor binds is unknown. The input lacks base qualities; no much larger clone sits a single base away.

Results the study describes overall, beyond this receptor: How much clinical and demographic metadata was included differed by source and by participant, and the metadata was provided uncurated.

This receptor was obtained from a woman aged 55 to 70 with COVID-19, enrolled during active disease. Recombination joined TRBV28 with TRBJ1-5; the D gene is unclear. Sequences were obtained from peripheral blood. DNA sequence: TGTGCCAGCAGTGTGAGTACCAGCGGCCTTCAGCCCCAGCATTTT. Its protein is CASSVSTSGLQPQHF. Outside the CDR3, residues come from the reference TRBV28 and TRBJ1-5 proteins, so the full variable domain is: DVKVTQSSRYLVKRTGEKVFLECVQDMDHENMFWYRQDPGLGLRLIYFSYDVKMKEKGDIPEGYSVSREKKERFSLILESASTNQTSMYLCASSVSTSGLQPQHFGDGTRLSIL.